This TCR beta chain appears in the sequencing data of a study of blood T cells in healthy people across ages. There are many counts of this clonotype. As yet, its antigen is unknown. A J-beta primer mix and a sample-barcoded 5' primer were used in a second PCR of about 7 to 12 cycles. Paired-end reads containing CDR3 totaled no fewer than 2.5 million for each sample. Each CDR3 protein gets one entry after TCRdb re-called the 5' RACE reads with MiXCR. The table has under 800,000 distinct CDR3 sequences, about 42% seen once. Study-level results: Naive T cell percentage strongly correlated with TCR beta diversity.

Total RNA amounts of at least 6 micrograms were extracted per sample. The CDR3 consists of 14 residues. Germline-derived CDR1 and CDR2 are SQVTM and ANQGSEA. V dropped 7 bases and J dropped 6 bases, with 21 bases sitting between them. The source material was blood. The receptor was isolated from a woman aged 60-75 years in good health. The chain links TRBV29-1 to TRBJ2-5; D might be TRBD1 (6 bases). The CDR3 nucleotides are TGCAGCGGCGACACTAGTAGTGACAGGAAGACCCAGTACTTC. This encodes CSGDTSSDRKTQYF.